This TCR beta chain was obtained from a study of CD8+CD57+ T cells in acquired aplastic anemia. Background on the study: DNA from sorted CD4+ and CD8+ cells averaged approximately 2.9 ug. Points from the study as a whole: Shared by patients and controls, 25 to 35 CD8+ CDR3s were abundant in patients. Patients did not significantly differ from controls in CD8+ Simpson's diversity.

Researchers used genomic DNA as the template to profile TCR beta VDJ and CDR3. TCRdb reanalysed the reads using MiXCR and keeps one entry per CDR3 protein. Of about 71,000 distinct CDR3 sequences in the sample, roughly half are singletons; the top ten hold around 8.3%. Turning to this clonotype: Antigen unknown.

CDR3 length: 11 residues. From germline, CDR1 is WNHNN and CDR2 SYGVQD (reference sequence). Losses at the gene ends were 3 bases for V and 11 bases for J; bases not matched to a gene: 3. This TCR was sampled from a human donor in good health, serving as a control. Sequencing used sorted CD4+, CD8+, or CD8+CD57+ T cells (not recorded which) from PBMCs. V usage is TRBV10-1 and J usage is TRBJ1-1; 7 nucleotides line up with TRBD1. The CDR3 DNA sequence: TGCGCCAGCAGTGACAGGGGGAGGGCTTTCTTT. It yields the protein CASSDRGRAFF.